The 18 T cell receptor beta chains given below trace back to one sample, sequenced in a study of shared clonotypes between healthy human individuals. TCRdb's copy holds only in-frame clones and misses some; the assay was immunoSEQ multiplex PCR. Among hundreds of thousands of clones listed, 90% to 95% were seen once. Terminally differentiated effector memory CD45RA+ cells were left out of the naive CD8 fraction, which was CD45RO-negative and positively selected for CCR7. Input material: naive CD8+ T cells sorted from blood. The receptors were gathered from a woman aged 25 to 39 in good health.

The chain is built from TRBV29-1 and TRBJ2-3, with D uncertain. Germline loops: CDR1 SQVTM, CDR2 ANQGSEA. V was shortened by 7 bases and J by 7 bases, with 21 bases between the two germline ends. This CDR3 spans 14 amino acids. CDR3 sequence: CSGGVQDEIYTQYF. The CDR3 nucleotides read TGCAGCGGCGGTGTCCAGGATGAAATTTATACGCAGTATTTT.

This rearrangement joins TRBV15 to TRBJ2-7, with 10 bases fitting TRBD1. CDR3 size: 14 residues. Germline trimming cut 4 bases from V and 2 bases from J; bases unmatched to any gene: 2. Germline V gene sequence: CDR1 LNHNV, CDR2 YYDKDF (reference sequence). The CDR3 sequence is CATSTGTGAYEQYF. CDR3 nucleotides: TGTGCCACCAGCACGGGGACAGGGGCCTACGAGCAGTACTTC.

This clone showed up just once. V is TRBV27 and J is TRBJ2-7; D may match TRBD1 or TRBD2 (5 bases each). The germline gives CDR1 MNHEY, CDR2 SMNVEV (reference sequence). This CDR3 has 13 amino acids. The V and J ends lost 6 bases and 2 bases respectively, with 11 bases between them. CDR3: CASSFGAAYEQYF. DNA for the CDR3: TGTGCCAGCAGCTTCGGGGCCGCCTACGAGCAGTACTTC.

The chain employs TRBV19 and TRBJ2-7, with D maybe TRBD2 (6 bases). The CDR3 loop spans 12 amino acids. Between the trimmed V and J ends, which lost 5 bases and 7 bases, there was a span of 12 bases. Germline values: CDR1 LNHDA, CDR2 SQIVND (reference sequence). CDR3 bases: TGTGCCAGTAGTTACCCAGGGAGGGAGCAGTACTTC. Its translation is CASSYPGREQYF.

This chain joins TRBV27 and TRBJ2-3; 9 bases are shared with TRBD2. The junction had 9 bases not matched to a gene; V was cut back by 7 bases and J by 7 bases. Per the germline V gene, CDR1 is MNHEY and CDR2 is SMNVEV (reference sequence). This CDR3 is 14 amino acids long. In DNA, the CDR3 is TGTGCCAGCAAGTTAGGCGGGAGGGCGAATACGCAGTATTTT. Its protein is CASKLGGRANTQYF.

The chain is built from TRBV28 and TRBJ1-1, with D possibly matching TRBD1 (6 bases). The V end was cut by 6 bases, the J end by 1 base, with 18 bases between. The length of the CDR3 is 16 residues. CDR1 is MDHEN, CDR2 SYDVKM, per germline. The CDR3 loop is CASSLLQGRENTEAFF. CDR3 in DNA: TGTGCCAGCAGCCTTCTACAGGGACGGGAGAACACTGAAGCTTTCTTT.

The gene calls are TRBV6-1 and TRBJ2-1; no reliable D call. This CDR3 comprises 11 residues. Germline lookup yields CDR1 MNHNS and CDR2 SASEGT. V lost 5 bases and J 6 bases, leaving 5 bases between the germline ends. CDR3 region: CASSTLNEQFF. The CDR3, as DNA: TGTGCCAGCAGTACCCTCAATGAGCAGTTCTTC.

The rearrangement uses TRBV14 and TRBJ1-6, with 7 bases aligning to TRBD1. V was pared by 0 bases and J by 8 bases, with 4 bases of the junction left unmatched. CDR1 is SGHDN, CDR2 FVKESK, per germline. This CDR3 comprises 15 residues. CDR3 loop: CASSQERQGYSPLHF. CDR3 coding DNA: TGTGCCAGCAGCCAAGAAAGACAGGGTTATTCACCCCTCCACTTT. The entire variable domain, with the rest obtained from reference TRBV14 and TRBJ1-6, is as follows: EAGVTQFPSHSVIEKGQTVTLRCDPISGHDNLYWYRRVMGKEIKFLLHFVKESKQDESGMPNNRFLAERTGGTYSTLKVQPAELEDSGVYFCASSQERQGYSPLHFGNGTRLTVT.

V usage is TRBV5-6 and J usage is TRBJ1-1, with D hard to call. V was trimmed by 0 bases and J by 0 bases, leaving 9 bases between them. Germline loops: CDR1 SGHDT, CDR2 YYEEEE. The CDR3 is 15 residues long. CDR3 protein: CASSLDEPMNTEAFF. As DNA, the CDR3 is TGTGCCAGCAGCTTGGATGAACCGATGAACACTGAAGCTTTCTTT.

The chain couples TRBV10-3 to TRBJ2-3; TRBD2 matches 14 bases. From germline, CDR1 is ENHRY and CDR2 SYGVKD. Trimming took 3 bases from V and 4 from J; bases not matched to a gene: 9. The CDR3 has 18 amino acids. The CDR3 nucleotides are TGTGCCATCAGTGAAGATCCCGGGACTAGCGGGAGTGCAGATACGCAGTATTTT. It specifies CAISEDPGTSGSADTQYF.

The J gene is TRBJ2-5, the V gene TRBV19; D gene ambiguous. The J call may be mistaken, given a closer DNA end match to TRBJ2-7. Germline V lookup: CDR1 LNHDA, CDR2 SQIVND (reference sequence). CDR3 length: 14 residues. DNA of the CDR3: TGTGCCAGTAGTATTGGGGTCAACTCCTACGAGCAGTACTTC. Translation: CASSIGVNSYEQYF.

To note about this clone: The sample has other DNA sequences that encode this CDR3 too. This chain links TRBV19 with TRBJ2-7, with 9 bases fitting TRBD2. CDR3 length: 14 amino acids. V shed 1 base and J 2 bases; nucleotides not matched to a gene: 0. Germline V CDR1 and CDR2: LNHDA, SQIVND (reference sequence). The CDR3 here is CASSIGGGAYEQYF. CDR3 bases: TGTGCCAGTAGTATAGGCGGGGGGGCCTACGAGCAGTACTTC.

This chain connects TRBV2 to TRBJ2-2; 7 nucleotides align to TRBD1. Germline V gives CDR1 SNHLY, CDR2 FYNNEI. This CDR3 is built from 15 residues. V shed 4 bases and J 1 base; nucleotides not matched to a gene: 3. CDR3 loop: CASSGQGRNTGELFF. In nucleotides, the CDR3 is TGTGCCAGCAGTGGACAGGGTAGGAACACCGGGGAGCTGTTTTTT.

The chain couples TRBV11-2 to TRBJ2-5, with 9 bases aligning to TRBD1. The last part of the DNA fits TRBJ2-7 better; the J call may be wrong. Germline V gene sequence: CDR1 SGHAT, CDR2 FQNNGV. The CDR3 is 15 residues long. The CDR3 sequence: CASSWTGATSYEQYF. As DNA, the CDR3 is TGTGCCAGCAGCTGGACAGGGGCGACCTCCTACGAGCAGTACTTC.

This chain joins TRBV28 and TRBJ2-5, with 12 bases fitting TRBD2. The J call is doubtful: the DNA matches TRBJ2-7 better. This CDR3 is 14 amino acids long. Looked up from germline, CDR1 is MDHEN and CDR2 is SYDVKM. CDR3 in amino acids: CASSPLAGGAEQYF. The CDR3 region has the DNA TGTGCCAGCAGCCCCCTAGCGGGAGGGGCCGAGCAGTACTTC.

V usage is TRBV15 and J usage is TRBJ1-4, with D possibly being TRBD1 (6 bases). The CDR3 has 17 amino acids. V lost 0 bases and J 2 bases, leaving 13 bases between the germline ends. CDR1 is LNHNV, CDR2 YYDKDF, per germline (reference sequence). CDR3 DNA: TGTGCCACCAGCAGAGAGAGGGTGGGGGGCACTAATGAAAAACTGTTTTTT. Its protein product is CATSRERVGGTNEKLFF. The whole variable domain, filled in from reference TRBV15 and TRBJ1-4, reads DAMVIQNPRYQVTQFGKPVTLSCSQTLNHNVMYWYQQKSSQAPKLLFHYYDKDFNNEADTPDNFQSRRPNTSFCFLDIRSPGLGDTAMYLCATSRERVGGTNEKLFFGSGTQLSVL.

This chain joins TRBV4-2 and TRBJ1-2; D is undetermined. Trimming removed 3 bases from V and 6 bases from J, with 23 bases in between. Germline CDR1 is LGHNA and CDR2 is YNFKEQ. This CDR3 has 17 amino acids. The CDR3 bases are TGTGCCAGCAGCCAGGACGGGTTAGGGAGGGTGTTTGATGGCTACACCTTC. Translated: CASSQDGLGRVFDGYTF.

There are a few counts of this clone. The same CDR3 is also encoded by other DNA sequences in this sample. The CDR3 sequence is CASTQGYEQYF. The CDR3 DNA reads TGTGCCAGTACTCAGGGCTACGAGCAGTACTTC. The rearrangement uses TRBV19 and TRBJ2-7, with a weak D call TRBD1 (5 bases). Trimming took off 7 bases at V and 3 bases at J, with 7 bases between the two ends. Germline assignment: CDR1 LNHDA and CDR2 SQIVND (reference sequence). The length of the CDR3 is 11 residues.